A single T cell receptor beta chain is shown here with its context. It lacks a known antigen. No much larger clonotype is one base removed from it; base qualities were not supplied. Donors were around 37 systemically healthy Caucasian individuals from Russia aged roughly 6 to 90 years. About 10 milliliters of peripheral blood were collected from each donor into EDTA-treated Vacutainer tubes. PBMCs were isolated by Ficoll-Paque density-gradient centrifugation, with at least 6 million obtained per sample. Total RNA, at least 5.5 micrograms per sample, was extracted from PBMCs with Trizol reagent. The percentages of naive CD45RAhigh/CD27high T cells were determined by flow cytometry on a PBMC aliquot from every donor. The sample is drawn from a study of blood T cells in healthy people across ages (dated by TCRdb to the mid-2010s). Turning to the overall study: In model experiments, template switching captured about one uniquely barcoded TCR beta cDNA molecule for every two T cells. To track age-related changes in TCR beta repertoire diversity, the study relied on deep sequencing normalized with unique cDNA molecular identifiers. Donors were grouped into four age groups: young (average roughly 17 years), middle-aged (39), aged (62) and long-lived (approximately 78). To avoid experimental bias, donors of different ages were distributed randomly across sequencing lanes. Two additional independent replicas of 1 million unique cDNA reads from the same blood draw were analyzed for two donors (one aged 18 to 30 and one aged 80 or older). What the research found in general, with its limitations: Observed TCR beta diversity per million T cells fell roughly linearly with age, and a significant reduction was already apparent by age approximately 40. Observed TCR beta diversity correlated strongly with the percentage of naive T cells measured by flow cytometry. Conclusive comparison of naive and antigen-experienced compartments was prevented by the profiling of bulk unsorted PBMCs. The CMV infection status of donors was not known, potentially confounding age-related changes in expanded clonotypes. Compared with the aged group, the long-lived group had more naive CD4+ T cells, fewer expanded clones and increased TCR diversity, suggesting age selection. Estimates of total diversity based on one million sequenced T cells were considered lower bounds and underestimates.

V is cut back by 1 base and J by 7 bases, with 16 bases in the junction unmatched. The germline V gene sets CDR1 to SGHTS and CDR2 to YDEGEE. The CDR3, from cysteine to phenylalanine, totals 17 residues. Just CDR3 DNA is preserved here, 51 bases in frame from base 1. The protocol used for the library was 5' RACE. Sequencing relied on an Illumina HiSeq 2500. A second roughly 6 to 12 cycle PCR used a sample-barcoded 5' primer and a J-beta primer mix. A template-switch 5' adaptor carrying 12 random nucleotides introduced a unique molecular identifier onto each TCR beta cDNA molecule. At least 2.5 million CDR3-containing paired-end reads were obtained from each sample. First-strand cDNA synthesis was performed from all RNA using the Mint cDNA synthesis kit, with priming by a TRBC-specific oligonucleotide. After uracil-DNA glycosylase treatment, a first 18-cycle PCR used universal primers M1SS and BC2_uni_R on all cDNA. In the authors' own workflow: Each sample was normalized by randomly selecting 1 million high-quality reads, each carrying a distinct molecular identifier. Instead of being binned into consensus sequences, reads that shared molecular identifiers were thrown out. MiTCR, set to a Q25 quality threshold and the strictest error-elimination algorithm, was used for CDR3 identification, clonotype clustering and error correction. A nonparametric unseen species model with Euler transformation was used to estimate a lower bound on total TCR beta diversity. TCRdb handled the public reads itself, with Q25 trimming in fastp and clone calling in MiXCR, and kept productive beta chains. Every CDR3 protein is listed once, alongside the most common genes and DNA of its rows. The V and J calls here are based on TCRdb, not the publication. For this sample the table gives a few hundred thousand distinct CDR3 sequences, of which over 45% were detected only once. Of the sample, about 54% falls within the top ten clones.

The material sequenced was blood. The V and J genes are TRBV5-8 and TRBJ2-7, with TRBD2 identical over 8 junction bases. The TCR sequence derives from a man between 60 and 75 years old in good health. In nucleotide form, the sequence is TGTGCCAGCAGCTTGATCCCCGGCGGGGGGCGACGCGATGAGCAGTACTTC. The resulting protein is CASSLIPGGGRRDEQYF.